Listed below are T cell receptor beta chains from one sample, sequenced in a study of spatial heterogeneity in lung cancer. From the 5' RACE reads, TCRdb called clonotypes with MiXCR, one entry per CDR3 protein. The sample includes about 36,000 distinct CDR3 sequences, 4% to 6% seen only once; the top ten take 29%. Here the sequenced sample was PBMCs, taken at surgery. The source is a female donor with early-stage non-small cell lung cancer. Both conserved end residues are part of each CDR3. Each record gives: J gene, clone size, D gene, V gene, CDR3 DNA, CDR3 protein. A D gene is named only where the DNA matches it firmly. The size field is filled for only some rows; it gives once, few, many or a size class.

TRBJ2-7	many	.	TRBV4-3	TGCGCCAGCAGCCAGTACGGGGCTTCCGAGCAGTACTTC	CASSQYGASEQYF
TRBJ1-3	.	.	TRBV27	TGTGCCAGCAGTCCCTTCGCTGGAAACACCATATATTTT	CASSPFAGNTIYF
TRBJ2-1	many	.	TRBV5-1	TGCGCCAGCAGCTTGGGGGACAACAATGAGCAGTTCTTC	CASSLGDNNEQFF
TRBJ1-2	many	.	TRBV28	TGTGCCAGCAGTAAAGCCAGAAGAAGAATAGCTAACTATGGCTACACCTTC	CASSKARRRIANYGYTF
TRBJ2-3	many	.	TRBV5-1	TGCGCCAGCAGCGGGGGCTCTCACACAGATACGCAGTATTTT	CASSGGSHTDTQYF
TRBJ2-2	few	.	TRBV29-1	TGCAGCGTTGTGCGCGAATCGAACGCCGGGGAGCTGTTTTTT	CSVVRESNAGELFF
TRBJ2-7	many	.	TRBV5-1	TGCGCCAGCAGCTACGACTCGGGCGAGCAGTACTTC	CASSYDSGEQYF
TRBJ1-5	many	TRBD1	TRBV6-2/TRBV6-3	TGTGCCAGCAGTTACCCCCAGGGGGGAGGTTCAACTCAGCCCCAGCATTTT	CASSYPQGGGSTQPQHF
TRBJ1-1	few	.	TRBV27	TGTGCCAGCAGTTCAGTGCGGAGGAGCACTGAAGCTTTCTTT	CASSSVRRSTEAFF
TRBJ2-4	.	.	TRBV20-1	TGCAGTGCTAGGGCTGGCCAAAACATTCAGTACTTC	CSARAGQNIQYF
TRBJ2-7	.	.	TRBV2	TGTGCCAGCAGTGATGGGGGGCACTACGAGCAGTACTTC	CASSDGGHYEQYF
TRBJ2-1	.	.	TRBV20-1	TGCAGTGCTAGAGGTAGCGGAACGGAGCAGTTCTTC	CSARGSGTEQFF
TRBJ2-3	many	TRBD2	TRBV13	TGTGCCAGCAGCTTCGGCGGGGGGAGCACAGATACGCAGTATTTT	CASSFGGGSTDTQYF
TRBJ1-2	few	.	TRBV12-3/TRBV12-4	TGTGCCAGCAGTTTCCTAACTAACTATGGCTACACCTTC	CASSFLTNYGYTF
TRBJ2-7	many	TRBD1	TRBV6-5	TGTGCCAGCAGTTACAACACAGTGACAGGGAGCCTACGAAAGCAGTACTTC	CASSYNTVTGSLRKQYF
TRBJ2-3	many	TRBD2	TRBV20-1	TGCAGTGCTAGTTTACTAGCGGAAGCTAGCACAGATACGCAGTATTTT	CSASLLAEASTDTQYF
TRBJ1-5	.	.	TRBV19	TGTGCCAGTAGTATTGGGGGATTCGGCAATCAGCCCCAGCATTTT	CASSIGGFGNQPQHF
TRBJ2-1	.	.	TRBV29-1	TGCAGCGTGACTGGATACAATGAGCAGTTCTTC	CSVTGYNEQFF
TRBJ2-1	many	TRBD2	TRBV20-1	TGCAGCGTGGGACTAGCGGTCTACAATGAGCAGTTCTTC	CSVGLAVYNEQFF
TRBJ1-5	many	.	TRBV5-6	TGTGCCAGCAGCTTGGCCAGGAGGGGAAATAGCAATCAGCCCCAGCATTTT	CASSLARRGNSNQPQHF